This TCR beta chain was recovered during a study of post-analysis software for immune sequencing data. Unique molecular identifiers were present in the TCR beta cDNA libraries. Input populations of 1 to 10 million T cells gave rise to 500,000 to 600,000 cDNA molecules. TCRdb re-called the PCR reads through MiXCR, storing one row per CDR3 protein. Here the sample spans 650,000 to 900,000 distinct CDR3 sequences, about half being singletons. Concerning this clonotype itself: What it binds is not known.

Study results and caveats: Samples sharing a preparation batch grouped tightly together when assessed by F measure. There were four or five TRBV segments more frequent in patients than controls, and TRBV5-6, TRBV5-1 and TRBV20-1 were among them. The normalized Chao1 diversity of multiple sclerosis patients was significantly lower than that of controls.

Germline CDR1 reads SGHNT; CDR2 reads YYREEE (reference sequence). Trimming removed 6 bases from V and 2 bases from J, with 19 bases in between. The CDR3 has 16 amino acids. The chain carries TRBV5-4 and TRBJ2-3; D may match TRBD1 or TRBD2 (6 bases each). This clonotype originated in a girl between 5 and 17 years old with multiple sclerosis. Sequenced input: blood. The DNA of the CDR3 is TGTGCCAGCACCGAGGGGGGCGGTACATTCACAGATACGCAGTATTTT. Translating gives CASTEGGGTFTDTQYF. The variable domain in full, with the rest retrieved from reference TRBV5-4 and TRBJ2-3, is ETGVTQSPTHLIKTRGQQVTLRCSSQSGHNTVSWYQQALGQGPQFIFQYYREEENGRGNFPPRFSGLQFPNYSSELNVNALELDDSALYLCASTEGGGTFTDTQYFGPGTRLTVL.